This T cell receptor beta chain stems from a study of T cells in Graves' hyperthyroidism and ophthalmopathy. Patients aged 18 to 65 had newly diagnosed hyperthyroidism of under 2 months' duration. Amplification of TCR beta CDR3 regions was performed using RNA transcripts as template. The HTBI set primed first-round TCR CDR3 RT-PCR. TCRdb redid the calling of the multiplex PCR reads with MiXCR, one entry per CDR3 protein. The sample lists roughly 380,000 distinct CDR3 sequences; 13% were seen once. Study-wide findings and caveats: Researchers found most expanded thyroid clonotypes above 0.001 in blood as well. Ophthalmopathy was distinguished from stable hyperthyroidism by 13 V-J signatures. The model forecast ophthalmopathy, anticipating it by a median around 6.4 months before onset.

In its sample, this clonotype was seen many times. Antigen: not known. The specimen was blood. This TCR came from a man between 25 and 39 years old with Graves' hyperthyroidism that later progressed to Graves' ophthalmopathy.

The CDR3 DNA reads TGCAGTGCTAGAGACCCGGAGGGGGGGAACACTGAAGCTTTCTTT. The encoded protein is CSARDPEGGNTEAFF. The rearrangement links TRBV20-1 to TRBJ1-1; D possibly corresponds to TRBD1 (6 bases). This CDR3 region has 15 residues. The V and J ends lost 0 bases and 1 base respectively, with 12 bases between them. Germline assignment: CDR1 DFQATT and CDR2 SNEGSKA (reference sequence).